This T cell receptor (beta chain) was recovered during a study of response to subunit inactivated influenza vaccine. Of note for this clonotype: The antigen remains unidentified.

Study outcomes and limitations: The authors suggested that every seasonal influenza vaccination recruits few new T cells.

MiXCR was run by TCRdb on the RT-PCR reads, yielding one entry per CDR3 protein. The sample lists some 500,000 distinct CDR3 sequences; approximately 13% were seen once. CDR3 length: 15 amino acids. Trimming removed 2 bases from V and 2 bases from J, with 10 bases in between. The chain links TRBV23-1 to TRBJ2-4; D might be TRBD1 or TRBD2, each matching 5 bases. TRBV23-1 is labeled an ORF, and its function is uncertain. This sample comprised PBMCs from blood, obtained around seven weeks after vaccination. This sequence originates from a man aged 45-60 years who received an inactivated influenza vaccine. CDR3 nucleotide sequence: TGCGCCAGCAGTCAAGGGGACGGCCCCAAAAACATTCAGTACTTC. Residues: CASSQGDGPKNIQYF.